This T cell receptor (beta chain) was sequenced for a study of technical replicates of blood from a few donors. The germline CDR1 and CDR2 sequences are MNHNS and SASEGT. This CDR3 is 15 amino acids long. V lost 6 bases and J 4 bases, leaving 16 bases between the germline ends. Only in-frame clones appear in the TCRdb table, and some are missing; sequencing was by immunoSEQ multiplex PCR. The sample contains 70,000 to 95,000 clones, approximately 96% of which appear only once. The J gene is TRBJ1-5, the V gene TRBV6-1; D possibly corresponds to TRBD1 (5 bases). The sample comprised T cells isolated from PBMCs. This receptor was identified in a human donor in good health. CDR3 sequence reads: CASSLGLVNNQPQHF. The CDR3 nucleotides are TGTGCCAGCAGCCTGGGACTAGTTAATAATCAGCCCCAGCATTTT.